This TCR beta chain was recorded in a study of blood T cell repertoires in COVID-19 (dated by TCRdb to between 2020 and 2021). Regarding the study in general: The collaborator samples originated in the United States, Italy and Spain and spanned the acute and convalescent phases of COVID-19. The prospective study material was composed of cDNA or gDNA derived from T cells, B-cell-depleted T cells, or PBMCs. The samples were drawn from the first 160 participants of the ongoing ImmuneRACE study and from over 950 subjects provided by 6 global collaborators. Sample metadata almost always included a de-identified subject ID, COVID-19 status, age in years and sex. The repertoires were made available in a free public database intended to serve as a resource for research on the immune response to SARS-CoV-2. HLA class I and class II types, where available, came from metadata supplied by the sample provider rather than from assay-based typing. The dataset comprised deeply sampled blood TCRbeta repertoires from subjects exposed to, actively infected with, or recovered from COVID-19.

The immunoSEQ Assay, a bias-controlled multiplex PCR, was used to amplify TCRbeta CDR3 regions from genomic DNA. Regarding the original processing steps: The number of nucleated cells in each sample was estimated from the amplification of reference gene primers within the assay. To quantify the absolute abundance of each unique TCRbeta CDR3 rearrangement, sequence reads were collapsed and filtered. Productive Simpson clonality was computed per sample as the square root of Simpson's diversity index over productive rearrangements. TCRdb obtained this table from immuneACCESS and retained in-frame rearrangements with V and J assigned. These tables miss some clones; where compared with another copy, unresolved V genes account for less than half of the shortfall, and the remainder is unexplained. V and J calls and clone size follow that table, whereas D and trimming were derived from the DNA. For this sample the table gives just over 90,000 clones, of which about 77% were detected only once. Less than 20% of the sample lies in the top ten.

Worth noting for this clone: Its antigen specificity is not known. Base qualities are not at hand, and no much larger clone is one base apart.

The collaborating institutions used their own protocols to collect whole blood in K2EDTA tubes. For TCRbeta analysis, collaborator samples were shipped as frozen whole blood, as isolated PBMCs, or as DNA extracted from either sample type. What the authors observed across the whole study: The amount of clinical and demographic metadata varied by source and participant and was provided uncurated.

The CDR3 holds 15 amino acids from the cysteine to the phenylalanine. This entry keeps only the CDR3 DNA: 45 bases, framed from base 1. Reading the germline V gene gives CDR1 SGDLS and CDR2 YYNGEE. V is shortened by 3 bases, J by 2 bases, and the region joining them spans 14 bases. The V and J genes are TRBV9 and TRBJ2-5; TRBD1 is possibly the D segment (6 matching bases). The TCR originated in a human donor in a cohort sampled during active COVID-19. Material: peripheral blood. The CDR3 protein: CASSADLGTQETQYF. The nucleotide sequence reads as follows: TGTGCCAGCAGCGCTGACCTCGGGACACAAGAGACCCAGTACTTC.